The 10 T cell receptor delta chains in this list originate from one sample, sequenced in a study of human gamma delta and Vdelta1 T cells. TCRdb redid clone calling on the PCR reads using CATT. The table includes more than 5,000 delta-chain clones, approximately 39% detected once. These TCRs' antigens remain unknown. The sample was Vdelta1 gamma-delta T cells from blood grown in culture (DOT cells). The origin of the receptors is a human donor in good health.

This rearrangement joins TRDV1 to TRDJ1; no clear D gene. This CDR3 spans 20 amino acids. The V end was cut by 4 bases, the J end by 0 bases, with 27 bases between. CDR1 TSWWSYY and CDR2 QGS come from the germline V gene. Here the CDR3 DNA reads TGTGCTCTTGGGGCCACAATTCAGTTTTCGCCCTCGATGAACACCGATAAACTCATCTTT. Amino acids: CALGATIQFSPSMNTDKLIF.

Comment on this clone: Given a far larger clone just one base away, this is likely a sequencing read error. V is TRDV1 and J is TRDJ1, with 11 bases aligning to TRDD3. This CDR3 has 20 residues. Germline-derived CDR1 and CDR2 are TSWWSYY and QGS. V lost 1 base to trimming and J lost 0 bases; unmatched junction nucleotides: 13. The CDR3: CALGERDEETGGYYTDKLIF. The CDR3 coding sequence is TGTGCTCTTGGGGAACGAGATGAGGAGACTGGGGGATATTACACCGATAAACTCATCTTT.

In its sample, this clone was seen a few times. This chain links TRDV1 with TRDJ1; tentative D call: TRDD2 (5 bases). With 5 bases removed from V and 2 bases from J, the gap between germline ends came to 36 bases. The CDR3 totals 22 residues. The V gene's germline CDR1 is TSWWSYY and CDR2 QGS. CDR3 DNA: TGTGCTCTTGGGCCTCCCTTCTTCCCGGAACGCACTAAAAAACGCTGGACCGATAAACTCATCTTT. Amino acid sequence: CALGPPFFPERTKKRWTDKLIF.

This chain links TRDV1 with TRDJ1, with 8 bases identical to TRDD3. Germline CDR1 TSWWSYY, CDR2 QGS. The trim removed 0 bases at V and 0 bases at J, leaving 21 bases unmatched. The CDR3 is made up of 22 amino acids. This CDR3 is CALGELGSKLHAPGGHTDKLIF. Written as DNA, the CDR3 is TGTGCTCTTGGGGAACTAGGAAGTAAGCTTCACGCCCCTGGGGGACACACCGATAAACTCATCTTT.

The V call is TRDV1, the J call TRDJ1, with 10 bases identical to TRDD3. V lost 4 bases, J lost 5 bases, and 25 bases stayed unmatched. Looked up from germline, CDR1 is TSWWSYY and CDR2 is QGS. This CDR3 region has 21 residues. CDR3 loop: CALGAPGISQLYWGMTDKLIF. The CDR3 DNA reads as TGTGCTCTTGGGGCCCCAGGGATTTCCCAACTATACTGGGGGATGACGGATAAACTCATCTTT.

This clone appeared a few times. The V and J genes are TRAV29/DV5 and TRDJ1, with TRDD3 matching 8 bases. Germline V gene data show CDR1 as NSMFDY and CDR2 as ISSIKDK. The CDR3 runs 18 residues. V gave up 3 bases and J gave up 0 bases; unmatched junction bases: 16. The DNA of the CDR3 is TGTGCAGCAATCTCATCCCTTACTGGGGGGGAATACACCGATAAACTCATCTTT. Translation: CAAISSLTGGEYTDKLIF. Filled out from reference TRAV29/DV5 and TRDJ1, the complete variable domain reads DQQVKQNSPSLSVQEGRISILNCDYTNSMFDYFLWYKKYPAEGPTFLISISSIKDKNEDGRFTVFLNKSAKHLSLHIVPSQPGDSAVYFCAAISSLTGGEYTDKLIFGKGTRVTVEP.

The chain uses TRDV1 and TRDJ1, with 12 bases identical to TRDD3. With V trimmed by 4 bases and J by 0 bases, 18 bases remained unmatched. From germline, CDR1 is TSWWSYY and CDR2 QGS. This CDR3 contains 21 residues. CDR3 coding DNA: TGTGCTCTTGGGGTCGGACCCGCCTTACTGGGGGATACCTCGGACACCGATAAACTCATCTTT. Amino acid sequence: CALGVGPALLGDTSDTDKLIF.

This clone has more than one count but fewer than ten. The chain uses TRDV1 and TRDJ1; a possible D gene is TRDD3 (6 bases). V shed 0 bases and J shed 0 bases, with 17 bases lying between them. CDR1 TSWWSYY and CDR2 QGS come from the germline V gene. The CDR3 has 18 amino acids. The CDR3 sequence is CALGELSEIGGYTDKLIF. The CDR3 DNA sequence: TGTGCTCTTGGGGAACTTAGTGAGATTGGGGGGTACACCGATAAACTCATCTTT.

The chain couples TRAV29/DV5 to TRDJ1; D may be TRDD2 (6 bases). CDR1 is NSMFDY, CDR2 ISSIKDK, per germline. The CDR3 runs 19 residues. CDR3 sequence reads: CALRLLPSTAFPYTDKLIF. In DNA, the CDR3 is TGTGCTCTCCGCCTCCTACCGAGTACTGCCTTCCCGTACACCGATAAACTCATCTTT.

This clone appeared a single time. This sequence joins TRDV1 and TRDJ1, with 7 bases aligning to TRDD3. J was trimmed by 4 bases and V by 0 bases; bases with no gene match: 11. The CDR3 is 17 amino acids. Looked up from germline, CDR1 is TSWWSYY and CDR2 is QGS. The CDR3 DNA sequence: TGTGCTCTTGGGGAACTACGGGGCCTGGGGGGCAACGATAAACTCATCTTT. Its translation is CALGELRGLGGNDKLIF.